One and the same sample provided the 10 T cell receptor beta chains below, sequenced in a study of identical twins. TCRdb reprocessed the 5' RACE reads with MiXCR, giving one entry per CDR3 protein. The sample consists of some 760,000 distinct CDR3 sequences, 18% of them appearing once. The same specimen was also included in a second study, on T cells expressing NK-cell markers.

The material sequenced was PBMCs. These receptors all come from a woman aged 18-29 years in good health.

The chain is built from TRBV5-5 and TRBJ1-2; 9 bases match TRBD1. Trimming at V came to 4 bases and at J to 4 bases, leaving 2 bases not matched to a gene. CDR1 and CDR2 from the germline V gene are SGHKS and YYEKEE (reference sequence). The CDR3 sequence is 13 residues long. The CDR3 DNA is TGTGCCAGCAGCGAACAGGGGGCCTATGGCTACACCTTC. Translation: CASSEQGAYGYTF.

DNA for the CDR3: TGTGCCAGCAGCTTAGAACAAGTAAGCTACGAGCAGTACTTC. It yields the protein CASSLEQVSYEQYF. The V and J genes are TRBV7-2 and TRBJ2-7; D not certain. This CDR3 has 14 amino acids. Trimming pared 1 base from V and 3 bases from J, leaving 10 bases between. Per the germline V gene, CDR1 is SGHTA and CDR2 is FQGNSA. Full variable domain (missing parts from reference TRBV7-2 and TRBJ2-7): GAGVSQSPSNKVTEKGKDVELRCDPISGHTALYWYRQSLGQGLEFLIYFQGNSAPDKSGLPSDRFSAERTGGSVSTLTIQRTQQEDSAVYLCASSLEQVSYEQYFGPGTRLTVT.

A remark on this clonotype: An end of the junction does not agree with germline; a read error may underlie this. The rearrangement joins TRBV20-1 to TRBJ2-1; weak D call: TRBD2 (7 bases). The CDR3 length is 17 residues. Germline CDR1 DFQATT, CDR2 SNEGSKA (reference sequence). As DNA, the CDR3 is TGCTGTGCCGAGGAGCTAACAGGGACTACCAGAACCAATGAGCAGTTCTTC. Protein sequence: CCAEELTGTTRTNEQFF.

The chain uses TRBV12-3 or TRBV12-4 and TRBJ2-3; the match to TRBD1 covers 10 bases. The CDR3 contains 14 residues. V shed 9 bases and J 5 bases; nucleotides not matched to a gene: 8. The CDR3 DNA follows: TGTGCCAGTAAATCCGGGACAGGGGAAGATACGCAGTATTTT. This encodes CASKSGTGEDTQYF.

This clonotype was detected only a few times. This chain links TRBV12-3 or TRBV12-4 with TRBJ2-3; 8 bases line up with TRBD2. There are 14 residues in the CDR3. V dropped 5 bases and J dropped 5; count of bases not matched to a gene: 6. The DNA for the CDR3 is TGTGCCAGCAGTCTCCAAGCGGGAGAAGATACGCAGTATTTT. Its translation: CASSLQAGEDTQYF.

This sequence joins TRBV6-1 and TRBJ1-1; D not resolved. CDR3 size: 13 residues. Trimming removed 3 bases from V and 3 bases from J, with 8 bases in between. Germline values: CDR1 MNHNS, CDR2 SASEGT. CDR3 amino acids: CASSEVQYTEAFF. The CDR3 region has the DNA TGTGCCAGCAGTGAGGTACAATACACTGAAGCTTTCTTT.

Only a few counts were recorded for this clonotype. The chain links TRBV3-1 to TRBJ2-1, with TRBD2 matching 8 bases. Trimming at V came to 0 bases and at J to 5 bases, leaving 18 bases not matched to a gene. CDR3 length equals 20 residues. Germline lookup yields CDR1 LGHDT and CDR2 YNNKEL (reference sequence). The CDR3, as DNA: TGTGCCAGCAGCCAAGAATTCAAGCCTGGCCGGGGGGGCCGGGACAATGAGCAGTTCTTC. The encoded protein is CASSQEFKPGRGGRDNEQFF.

This clonotype was seen more than once but under ten times. The CDR3 sequence is CASSPGRATEAFF. The CDR3 DNA reads as TGTGCCAGCTCACCGGGCAGGGCCACTGAAGCTTTCTTT. The chain carries TRBV18 and TRBJ1-1, with D possibly matching TRBD1 (5 bases). Germline lookup yields CDR1 KGHSH and CDR2 LQKENI. V lost 3 bases and J lost 4, with 9 bases in between. This CDR3 has 13 residues.

This clonotype turned up a few times. This chain connects TRBV20-1 to TRBJ2-3; D gene ambiguous. CDR3 size: 12 residues. The V and J ends lost 5 bases and 3 bases respectively, with 9 bases between them. Germline loops: CDR1 DFQATT, CDR2 SNEGSKA (reference sequence). CDR3 residues: CSAYPPTDTQYF. The CDR3, as DNA: TGCAGTGCTTATCCCCCTACAGATACGCAGTATTTT.

V is TRBV5-1 and J is TRBJ1-2; D remains unclear. The CDR3 totals 13 residues. Trimming left V 4 bases short and J 7 bases short, with 14 bases between. The V gene's germline CDR1 is SGHRS and CDR2 YFSETQ. Written as DNA, the CDR3 is TGCGCCAGCAGCCCAAAGACCGCGGGTGGCTACACCTTC. Its translation: CASSPKTAGGYTF. The full variable domain, completed using reference TRBV5-1 and TRBJ1-2, is KAGVTQTPRYLIKTRGQQVTLSCSPISGHRSVSWYQQTPGQGLQFLFEYFSETQRNKGNFPGRFSGRQFSNSRSEMNVSTLELGDSALYLCASSPKTAGGYTFGSGTRLTVV.